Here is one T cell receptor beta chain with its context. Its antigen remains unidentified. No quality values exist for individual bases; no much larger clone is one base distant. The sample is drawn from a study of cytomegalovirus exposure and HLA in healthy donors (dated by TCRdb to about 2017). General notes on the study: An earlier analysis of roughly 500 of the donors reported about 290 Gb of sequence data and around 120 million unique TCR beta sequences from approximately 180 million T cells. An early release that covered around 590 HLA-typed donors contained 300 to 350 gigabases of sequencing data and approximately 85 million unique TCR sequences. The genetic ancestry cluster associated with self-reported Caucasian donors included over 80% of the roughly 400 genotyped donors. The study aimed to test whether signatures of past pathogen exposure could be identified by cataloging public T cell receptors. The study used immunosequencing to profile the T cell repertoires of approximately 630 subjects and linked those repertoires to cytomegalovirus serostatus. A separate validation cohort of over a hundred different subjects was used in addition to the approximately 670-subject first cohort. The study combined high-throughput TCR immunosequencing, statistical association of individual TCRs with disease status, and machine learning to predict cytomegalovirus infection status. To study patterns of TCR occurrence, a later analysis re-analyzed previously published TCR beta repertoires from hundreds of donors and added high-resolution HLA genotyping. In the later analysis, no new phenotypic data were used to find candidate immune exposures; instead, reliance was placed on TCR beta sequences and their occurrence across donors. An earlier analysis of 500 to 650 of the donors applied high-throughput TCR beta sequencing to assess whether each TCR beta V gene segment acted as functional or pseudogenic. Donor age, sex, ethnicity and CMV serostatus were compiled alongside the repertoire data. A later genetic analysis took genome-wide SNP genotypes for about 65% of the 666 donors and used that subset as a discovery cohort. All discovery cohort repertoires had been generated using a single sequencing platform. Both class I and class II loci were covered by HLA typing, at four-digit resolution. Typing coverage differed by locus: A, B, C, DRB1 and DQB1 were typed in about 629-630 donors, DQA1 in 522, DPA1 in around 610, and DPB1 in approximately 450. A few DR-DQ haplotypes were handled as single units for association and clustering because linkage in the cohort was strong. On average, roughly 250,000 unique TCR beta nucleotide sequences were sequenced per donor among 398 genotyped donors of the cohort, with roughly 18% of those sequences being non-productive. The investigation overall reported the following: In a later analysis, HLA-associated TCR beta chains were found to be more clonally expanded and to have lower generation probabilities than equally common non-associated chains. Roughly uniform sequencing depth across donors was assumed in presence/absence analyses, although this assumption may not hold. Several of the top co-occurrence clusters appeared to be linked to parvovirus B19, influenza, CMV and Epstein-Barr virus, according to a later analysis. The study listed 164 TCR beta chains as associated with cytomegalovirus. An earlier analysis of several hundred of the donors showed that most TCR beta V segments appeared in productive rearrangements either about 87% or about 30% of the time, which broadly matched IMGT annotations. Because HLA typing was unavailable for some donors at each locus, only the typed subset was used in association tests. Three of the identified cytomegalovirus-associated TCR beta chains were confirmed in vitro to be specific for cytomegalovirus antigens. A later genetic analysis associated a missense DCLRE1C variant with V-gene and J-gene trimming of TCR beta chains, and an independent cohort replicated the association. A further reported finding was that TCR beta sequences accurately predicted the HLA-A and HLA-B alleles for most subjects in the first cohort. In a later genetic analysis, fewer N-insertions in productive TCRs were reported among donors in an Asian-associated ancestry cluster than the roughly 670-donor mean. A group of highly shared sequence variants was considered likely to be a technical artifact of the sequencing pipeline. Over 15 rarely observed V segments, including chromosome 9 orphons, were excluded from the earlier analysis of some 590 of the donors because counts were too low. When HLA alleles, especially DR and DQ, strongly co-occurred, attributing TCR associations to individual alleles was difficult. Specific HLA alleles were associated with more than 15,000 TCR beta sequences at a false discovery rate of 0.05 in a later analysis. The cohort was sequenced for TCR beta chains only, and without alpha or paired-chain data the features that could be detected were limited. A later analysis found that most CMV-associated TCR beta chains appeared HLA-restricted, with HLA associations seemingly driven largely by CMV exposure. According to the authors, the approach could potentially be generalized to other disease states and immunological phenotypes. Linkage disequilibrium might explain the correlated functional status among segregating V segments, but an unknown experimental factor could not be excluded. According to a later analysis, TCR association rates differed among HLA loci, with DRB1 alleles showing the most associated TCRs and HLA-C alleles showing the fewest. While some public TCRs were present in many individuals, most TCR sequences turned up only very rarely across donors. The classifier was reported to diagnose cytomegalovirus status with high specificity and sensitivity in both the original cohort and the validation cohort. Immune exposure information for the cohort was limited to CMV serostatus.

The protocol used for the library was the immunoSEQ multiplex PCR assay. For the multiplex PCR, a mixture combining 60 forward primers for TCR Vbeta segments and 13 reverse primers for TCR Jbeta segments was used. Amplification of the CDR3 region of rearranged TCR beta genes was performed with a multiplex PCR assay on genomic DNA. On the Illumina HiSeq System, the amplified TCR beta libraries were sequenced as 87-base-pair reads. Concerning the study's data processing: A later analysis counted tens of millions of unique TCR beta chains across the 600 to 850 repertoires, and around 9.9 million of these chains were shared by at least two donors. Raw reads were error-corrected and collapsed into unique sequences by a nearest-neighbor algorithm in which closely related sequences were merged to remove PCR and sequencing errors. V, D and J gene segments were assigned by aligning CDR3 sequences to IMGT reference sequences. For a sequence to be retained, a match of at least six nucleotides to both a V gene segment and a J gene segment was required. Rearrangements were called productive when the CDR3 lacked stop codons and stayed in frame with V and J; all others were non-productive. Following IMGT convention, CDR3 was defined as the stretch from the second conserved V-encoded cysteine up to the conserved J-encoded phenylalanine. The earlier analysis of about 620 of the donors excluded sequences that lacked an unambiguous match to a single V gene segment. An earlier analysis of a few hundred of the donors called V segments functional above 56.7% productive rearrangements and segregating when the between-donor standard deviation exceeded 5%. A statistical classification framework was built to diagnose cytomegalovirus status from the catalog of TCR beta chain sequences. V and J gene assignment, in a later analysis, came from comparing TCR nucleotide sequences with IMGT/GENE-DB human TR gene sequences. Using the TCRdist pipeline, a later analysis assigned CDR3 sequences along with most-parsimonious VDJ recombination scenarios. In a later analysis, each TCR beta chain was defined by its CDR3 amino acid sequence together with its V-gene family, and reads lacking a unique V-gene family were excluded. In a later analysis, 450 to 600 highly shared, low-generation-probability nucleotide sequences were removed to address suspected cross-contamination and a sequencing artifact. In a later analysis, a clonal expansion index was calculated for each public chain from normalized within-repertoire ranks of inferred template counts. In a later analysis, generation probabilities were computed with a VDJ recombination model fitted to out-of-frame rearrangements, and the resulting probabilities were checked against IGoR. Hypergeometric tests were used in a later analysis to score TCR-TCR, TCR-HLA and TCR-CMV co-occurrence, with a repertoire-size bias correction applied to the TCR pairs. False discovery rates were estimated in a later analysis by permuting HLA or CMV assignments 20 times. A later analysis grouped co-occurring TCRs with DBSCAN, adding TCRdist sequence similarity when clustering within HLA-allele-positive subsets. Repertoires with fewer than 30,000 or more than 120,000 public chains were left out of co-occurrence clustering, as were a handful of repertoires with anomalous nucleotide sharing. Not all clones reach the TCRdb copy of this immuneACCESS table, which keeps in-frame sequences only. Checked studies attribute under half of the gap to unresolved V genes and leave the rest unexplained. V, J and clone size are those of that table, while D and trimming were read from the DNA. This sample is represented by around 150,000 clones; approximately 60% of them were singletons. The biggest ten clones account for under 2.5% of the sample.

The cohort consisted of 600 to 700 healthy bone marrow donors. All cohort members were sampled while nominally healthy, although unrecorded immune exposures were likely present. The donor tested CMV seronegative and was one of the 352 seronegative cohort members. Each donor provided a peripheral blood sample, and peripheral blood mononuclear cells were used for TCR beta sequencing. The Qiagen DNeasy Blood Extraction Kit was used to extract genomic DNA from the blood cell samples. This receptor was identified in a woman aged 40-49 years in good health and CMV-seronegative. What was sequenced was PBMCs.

CDR3 sequence: CAWTAVSGELFF. The DNA sequence is as follows: TGTGCCTGGACAGCGGTGTCCGGGGAGCTGTTTTTT. The V and J segments used are TRBV30 and TRBJ2-2; the D gene is perhaps TRBD2, on 5 matching bases. V is reduced by 4 bases and J by 6 bases, leaving a spacing of 9 bases between them. Spanning cysteine to phenylalanine, the CDR3 consists of 12 amino acids. CDR3 DNA only is kept here, 36 bases in frame from base 1. For CDR1 and CDR2, the germline V gene (reference sequence) lists GTSNPN and SVGIG.